These 15 T cell receptor beta chains originate from one sample sequenced in a study of beta chain features in type 1 diabetes. Reverse transcription of all isolated RNA meant that expressed TCRB transcripts were sequenced. Profiled with immunoSEQ multiplex PCR; TCRdb holds only in-frame clones, not every one. The sample gives a few hundred thousand clones, about 16% of which show up once; around 0.02% is in the top ten. The specimen sequenced was naive CD4+ T cells from blood. All receptors derive from a woman aged 18-35 years in good health.

The gene calls are TRBV7-9 and TRBJ2-1; 7 nucleotides match TRBD2. There are 18 residues in the CDR3. The trim removed 5 bases at V and 10 bases at J, leaving 23 bases unmatched. Germline CDR1 is SEHNR and CDR2 is FQNEAQ (reference sequence). CDR3 amino acids: CASSRDWRDYQFPKEQFF. Written as DNA, the CDR3 is TGTGCCAGCAGCCGGGACTGGCGGGACTACCAATTCCCTAAGGAGCAGTTCTTC.

This chain joins TRBV7-2 and TRBJ1-2, with D unresolved. Germline V gene sequence: CDR1 SGHTA, CDR2 FQGNSA. The CDR3 length is 14 residues. The germline V and J ends were trimmed by 7 bases and 1 base, with 13 bases remaining between them. The CDR3, as DNA: TGTGCCAGCACCCTAGACGGGGATAACTATGGCTACACCTTC. Amino acids: CASTLDGDNYGYTF.

The V and J genes are TRBV4-3 and TRBJ2-7; D uncertain. The V gene's germline CDR1 is LGHNA and CDR2 YSLEER. Trimming cost V 1 base and J 0 bases, with 10 bases left between them. The CDR3 is 15 residues long. The CDR3 spells CASSQVVGSSYEQYF. Here the CDR3 DNA reads TGCGCCAGCAGCCAAGTCGTCGGTAGCTCCTACGAGCAGTACTTC.

The V call is TRBV18, the J call TRBJ2-6, with TRBD1 as a possible D gene (5 bases). Trimming took off 4 bases at V and 2 bases at J, with 6 bases between the two ends. Germline CDR1 KGHSH, CDR2 LQKENI. The CDR3 is 14 amino acids. CDR3 DNA: TGTGCCAGCTCACAGGGGACTGGGGCCAACGTCCTGACTTTC. Protein sequence: CASSQGTGANVLTF.

The V gene is TRBV25-1, the J gene TRBJ2-2; D is uncertain. V was pared by 3 bases and J by 2 bases, with 7 bases between. The CDR3 totals 14 residues. The germline gives CDR1 MGHDK, CDR2 SYGVNS. The CDR3 nucleotides are TGTGCCAGCAGTGACAGGCCCAACACCGGGGAGCTGTTTTTT. Its translation is CASSDRPNTGELFF.

This chain joins TRBV29-1 and TRBJ2-3; 8 bases map to TRBD2. J was trimmed by 1 base and V by 2 bases; bases with no gene match: 2. Germline V gives CDR1 SQVTM, CDR2 ANQGSEA. CDR3 length equals 14 residues. The CDR3 nucleotides are TGCAGCGTTGAATTCGGGGGGGGCACAGATACGCAGTATTTT. Translation: CSVEFGGGTDTQYF.

The chain recombines TRBV7-2 with TRBJ1-2; 7 bases line up with TRBD1. The CDR3 consists of 14 residues. V shed 5 bases and J 5 bases; nucleotides not matched to a gene: 8. Germline assignment: CDR1 SGHTA and CDR2 FQGNSA. The CDR3 is CASSREGAAYGYTF. CDR3 DNA: TGTGCCAGCAGCCGAGAGGGGGCCGCGTATGGCTACACCTTC.

This chain joins TRBV30 and TRBJ2-7; perhaps TRBD1 as D (5 bases). Between the trimmed V and J ends, which lost 0 bases and 0 bases, there was a span of 9 bases. This CDR3 has 14 amino acids. Germline CDR1 reads GTSNPN; CDR2 reads SVGIG (reference sequence). The CDR3 loop reads CAWSVQASSYEQYF. In nucleotides, the CDR3 is TGTGCCTGGAGTGTACAGGCCAGCTCCTACGAGCAGTACTTC.

The genes are TRBV7-9 and TRBJ2-7, with 13 positions matching TRBD2. V was pared by 7 bases and J by 3 bases, with 9 bases of the junction left unmatched. This CDR3 contains 16 residues. Germline assignment: CDR1 SEHNR and CDR2 FQNEAQ (reference sequence). The CDR3 loop reads CASINLGLAGDYEQYF. In DNA form, the CDR3 reads TGTGCCAGCATCAATCTTGGACTAGCGGGGGACTACGAGCAGTACTTC.

V and J are TRBV2 and TRBJ2-5; D is perhaps TRBD1 (5 bases). The CDR3 is 12 residues long. CDR1 is SNHLY and CDR2 is FYNNEI in the germline V gene. The V end lost 5 bases, the J end lost 4 bases, and 8 bases lay between the germline ends. The CDR3 DNA reads as TGTGCCAGCAGTTCCCAGGGAGAGACCCAGTACTTC. It specifies CASSSQGETQYF.

This clone showed up just a few times. This chain joins TRBV28 and TRBJ2-7, with TRBD2 matching 9 bases. The CDR3 is 16 residues long. Trimming removed 7 bases from V and 2 bases from J; junction bases left unmatched: 12. Germline V gene sequence: CDR1 MDHEN, CDR2 SYDVKM. The CDR3 coding sequence is TGTGCCAGCATTTCCCTTAGCGGGAGAACACCCTACGAGCAGTACTTC. It codes for CASISLSGRTPYEQYF.

This chain joins TRBV29-1 and TRBJ1-1; D call uncertain. Trimming took off 5 bases at V and 1 base at J, with 11 bases between the two ends. This CDR3 has 13 residues. CDR1 SQVTM and CDR2 ANQGSEA come from the germline V gene. The chain's CDR3 is CSVMFTENTEAFF. The CDR3 DNA reads TGCAGCGTTATGTTTACAGAGAACACTGAAGCTTTCTTT.

In this sample, this clone turned up a few times. The rearrangement joins TRBV27 to TRBJ2-3, with D possibly matching TRBD2 (6 bases). The CDR3 extends over 14 amino acids. The V end was cut by 8 bases, the J end by 3 bases, with 15 bases between. CDR1 and CDR2 from the germline V gene are MNHEY and SMNVEV (reference sequence). CDR3 nucleotide sequence: TGTGCCAGCGGGGGGTTGATCCTTACAGATACGCAGTATTTT. Translated, it gives CASGGLILTDTQYF.

This clone was detected a few times. The V and J genes are TRBV4-1 and TRBJ2-5, with D possibly TRBD2 on 6 matching bases. In germline, CDR1 is MGHRA, CDR2 YSYEKL. There are 17 residues in the CDR3. Trimming removed 2 bases from V and 0 bases from J, with 16 bases in between. The CDR3, as DNA: TGCGCCAGCAGCCAAAGGGGACTCTCTTCGTACCAAGAGACCCAGTACTTC. Translation gives CASSQRGLSSYQETQYF.

The V and J genes are TRBV18 and TRBJ2-1; unclear D gene. This CDR3 comprises 14 residues. Germline V gene lookup returns CDR1 KGHSH and CDR2 LQKENI. Trimming stripped 5 bases from V and 1 base from J, with 9 bases between. The CDR3 loop reads CASSEQSSYNEQFF. CDR3 DNA sequence: TGTGCCAGCTCAGAACAGAGTTCCTACAATGAGCAGTTCTTC.